A single sample is the source of the 3 T cell receptor beta chains below, sequenced in a study of T-cell reconstitution after alpha-beta-depleted transplantation in children. The TCRbeta library incorporated unique molecular identifiers. Each CDR3 protein gets one entry after TCRdb re-called the PCR reads with MiXCR. Of about 900,000 distinct CDR3 sequences listed, roughly 29% are singletons. The source was PBMCs, mostly from graft donor cells, collected 360 days after TCRalphabeta/CD19-depleted stem cell transplant. The receptor source for this set is a boy less than two years old who had a stem cell transplant for SCID, so the T cells may come from the graft donor.

The V and J genes are TRBV28 and TRBJ1-3; D is unclear. The CDR3 totals 17 residues. Germline V CDR1 and CDR2: MDHEN, SYDVKM. V was cut by 2 bases and J by 4 bases, with 18 bases left in between. This CDR3 is CASSLLLEPQWGNTIYF. CDR3 coding DNA: TGTGCCAGCAGTTTACTCCTGGAACCTCAATGGGGAAACACCATATATTTT.

The V and J genes are TRBV19 and TRBJ2-2; D possibly uses TRBD1 or TRBD2 (6 bases each). Germline CDR1 reads LNHDA; CDR2 reads SQIVND (reference sequence). This CDR3 is 16 amino acids long. Trimming took 10 bases from V and 0 from J, leaving 18 bases between them. The CDR3 nucleotides read TGTGCCACCCCGAGGGGGGTCAGTCCGAACACCGGGGAGCTGTTTTTT. Translated, it gives CATPRGVSPNTGELFF.

The chain carries TRBV10-1 and TRBJ2-4; 9 bases map to TRBD1. From germline, CDR1 is WNHNN and CDR2 SYGVQD (reference sequence). The ends lost 6 bases at V and 0 bases at J; junction bases unmatched: 18. This CDR3 comprises 20 residues. The CDR3 nucleotides are TGCGCCAGCAGGCCCCATGGGGACAGGGACCTATTTCAAGCCAAAAACATTCAGTACTTC. Amino acids: CASRPHGDRDLFQAKNIQYF.